This TCR beta chain was sequenced for a study of blood T cell repertoires in COVID-19. TCRdb's table, derived via immunoSEQ multiplex PCR, lists solely in-frame clones and lacks some. The table shows 300,000 to 400,000 clones, with around 86% occurring only once. The sequenced sample consisted of PBMCs or T cells enriched from blood (not recorded which). The source is a woman in her 40s with acute COVID-19.

CDR3: CASSAQGTDTQYF. In DNA form, the CDR3 reads TGTGCCAGCAGTGCACAGGGGACAGATACGCAGTATTTT. The chain recombines TRBV9 with TRBJ2-3; 7 bases are a match to TRBD1. Per germline, CDR1 SGDLS and CDR2 YYNGEE. The V segment lost 5 bases and the J segment 3 bases; nucleotides outside the gene matches: 3. The CDR3 consists of 13 residues.